This T cell receptor beta chain is drawn from a study of blood T cells in healthy people across ages. Study-wide findings and caveats: Naive CD4+ cells and diversity were both higher in long-lived donors than in aged donors.

Researchers report isolating at least 7 million PBMCs per sample. With respect to this clonotype: What it recognizes is unknown.

Using a J-beta primer mix together with a sample-barcoded 5' primer, a second PCR was run for roughly 7 to 12 cycles. Via MiXCR, TCRdb re-called the 5' RACE reads, giving one row per CDR3 protein. The sample records roughly 800,000 distinct CDR3 sequences, 58% being singletons. V lost 8 bases, J lost 3 bases, and 4 bases stayed unmatched. CDR3 length equals 14 residues. Germline assignment: CDR1 DFQATT and CDR2 SNEGSKA (reference sequence). The chain joins TRBV20-1 to TRBJ2-3, with TRBD2 matching 14 bases. Sequencing was done on a sample of blood. The sequence was collected from a man aged 25-40 years in good health. This CDR3 reads CSPGTSGRTDTQYF. Written as DNA, the CDR3 is TGCAGTCCCGGGACTAGCGGGAGAACAGATACGCAGTATTTT.